This TCR beta chain is drawn from a study of cytomegalovirus exposure and HLA in healthy donors. Whole-study context: Researchers found that about four fifths of around 400 genotyped donors fell within the Caucasian-associated ancestry cluster. Study results and caveats: Usually a TCR sequence was rare, but some public TCRs were found in many donors.

Trimming cost V 6 bases and J 3 bases, with 18 bases left between them. The CDR3 has 16 residues. The germline V gene encodes CDR1 LGHNT and CDR2 FRNRAP. While unrecorded immune exposures were likely, the donors were nominally healthy when sampled. The study ran its PCR with 60 Vbeta and 13 Jbeta primers. Sequencing used immunoSEQ multiplex PCR; TCRdb keeps in-frame clones, though not all of them. This table holds some 41,000 clones, 60% to 75% found once. Concerning this clone itself: What it binds is not known.

The rearrangement links TRBV12-5 to TRBJ2-1; a possible D gene is TRBD2 (5 bases). The sequenced sample consisted of PBMCs. The TCR was taken from a man aged 35-49 years in good health and CMV-seronegative. The CDR3 loop reads CASGTSVARVYNEQFF. The CDR3, as DNA: TGTGCTAGTGGGACCAGCGTAGCGAGGGTCTACAATGAGCAGTTCTTC.